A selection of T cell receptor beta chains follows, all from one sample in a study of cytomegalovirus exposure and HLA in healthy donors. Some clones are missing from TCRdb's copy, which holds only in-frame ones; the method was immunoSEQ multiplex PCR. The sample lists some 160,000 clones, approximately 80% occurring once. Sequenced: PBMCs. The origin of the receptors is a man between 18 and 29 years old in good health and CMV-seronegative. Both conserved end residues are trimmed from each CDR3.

AISESTFRKPYEQY,TRBJ2-7,TRBV10-3
ASSSRGWDQPQH,TRBJ1-5,TRBV28
ASTEGAGVNYNEQF,TRBJ2-1,TRBV2
ASSPSDRADYNEQF,TRBJ2-1,TRBV7-8
ASSDWGQGQAGGYT,TRBJ1-2,TRBV10-2
ASSLEPRGSRNEQF,TRBJ2-1,TRBV5-1
ASSPIPSENTDTQY,TRBJ2-3,TRBV7-9
AISFGQNEKLF,TRBJ1-4,TRBV10-3
ASSYTDVGNTIY,TRBJ1-3,TRBV6-6
ASSSPGQGDYGYT,TRBJ1-2,TRBV27
ASSLEVSSYNEQF,TRBJ2-1,TRBV5-6
ASSSRYGRSTDTQY,TRBJ2-3,TRBV28
ASTRRGLEDNEQF,TRBJ2-1,TRBV19
AWSVWGLGASYNSPLH,TRBJ1-6,TRBV30
ATQPGQEYGYT,TRBJ1-2,TRBV19
ASSNRGSNEKLF,TRBJ1-4,TRBV5-6
ASGLDRGWGVSSYEQY,TRBJ2-7,TRBV12-5
ASSYRTSGPYEQY,TRBJ2-7,TRBV9
ASSYSGGSNYGYT,TRBJ1-2,TRBV6-5
ASSILAGGPNEQF,TRBJ2-1,TRBV7-3
ASGLWEEGGNIQY,TRBJ2-4,TRBV12-5
ASGIGQAVSYEQY,TRBJ2-7,TRBV27
ASSKDDRGRHSYSNQPQH,TRBJ1-5,TRBV21-1
ASSIYGPTPSYEQY,TRBJ2-7,TRBV19
ASKPGLRSRDTQY,TRBJ2-3,TRBV2
ASSQDPGTGRTEAF,TRBJ1-1,TRBV4-1